The entry below describes one T cell receptor (beta chain). Its antigen is still unknown. No base-level quality is on record; no much larger clone is a single base apart. These data come from a study of blood T cell repertoires in COVID-19 (dated by TCRdb to 2020 to 2021). Some background on the complete study: Collaborator samples came from the United States, Italy and Spain and covered acute and convalescent phases of COVID-19. Sample metadata almost always included a de-identified subject ID, COVID-19 status, age in years and sex. Where available, HLA class I and class II types were obtained from metadata supplied by the sample provider rather than from assay-based typing. The dataset comprised deeply sampled blood TCRbeta repertoires from subjects exposed to, actively infected with, or recovered from COVID-19. Samples were obtained from the ongoing ImmuneRACE study (first 160 participants) and from 1,254 subjects provided by 6 global collaborators. A freely available public database, intended as a resource for researchers studying the immune response to SARS-CoV-2, is where the repertoires were released. The material from the prospective study consisted of cDNA or gDNA derived from T cells, B-cell-depleted T cells, or PBMCs.

Each collaborating institution followed its own protocols to collect whole blood in K2EDTA tubes. For TCRbeta analysis, collaborator samples were shipped as frozen whole blood, as isolated PBMCs, or as DNA extracted from either sample type. TCRbeta CDR3 regions were amplified from genomic DNA using the immunoSEQ Assay, a bias-controlled multiplex PCR. On the authors' methods: The number of nucleated cells in each sample was estimated by amplification of reference gene primers within the assay. To quantify the absolute abundance of each unique TCRbeta CDR3 rearrangement, sequence reads were collapsed and filtered. For each sample, productive Simpson clonality was calculated as the square root of Simpson's diversity index over productive rearrangements. The clones in this table, taken by TCRdb from immuneACCESS, are in-frame only. Not every clone is retained; where verified, under half of the shortfall comes from an unresolved V gene, and the cause of the rest is unknown. That table supplies the V and J calls and clone size; D and trimming were determined from the DNA. The sample data list some 26,000 clones, and about 85% of these were observed just once. The biggest ten clones account for 45% to 60% of the sample.

General findings and caveats noted by the study authors: How much clinical and demographic metadata was included differed by source and by participant, and the metadata was provided uncurated.

Relative to germline, V is missing 4 bases and J is missing 6 bases, with 4 bases of the junction outside any gene match. Inclusive of the bounding cysteine and phenylalanine, the CDR3 is 14 residues long. The only DNA kept is the CDR3, 42 bases in frame from the first base. For CDR1 and CDR2, the germline V gene lists SGHTS and YDEGEE. This TCR derives from a middle-aged man with active or convalescent COVID-19. The rearranged segments are TRBV5-8 and TRBJ2-7; TRBD2 aligns with 13 central bases. Sequenced material: peripheral blood. The DNA sequence is TGTGCCAGCAGCGGGGGACTAGCGGGATCCGAGCAGTACTTC. It translates as CASSGGLAGSEQYF.